The next 22 T cell receptor beta chains were all read from a single sample in a study of cytomegalovirus exposure and HLA in healthy donors. With 60 Vbeta and 13 Jbeta primers, the PCR was carried out. Sequencing used immunoSEQ multiplex PCR; TCRdb keeps in-frame clones, though not all of them. This sample carries 190,000 or so clones, about four fifths of them seen once, and the ten largest clones take about 1.4%. Sequencing was performed on PBMCs. Receptor source: a girl between 10 and 17 years old in good health and CMV-seropositive.

The rearrangement uses TRBV4-3 and TRBJ2-2, with D possibly TRBD1 on 6 matching bases. Trimming pared 0 bases from V and 1 base from J, leaving 12 bases between. CDR1 is LGHNA and CDR2 is YSLEER in the germline V gene. This CDR3 is built from 17 residues. This chain's CDR3 is CASSQDKTGLNTGELFF. In nucleotides, the CDR3 is TGCGCCAGCAGCCAAGATAAAACAGGGTTGAACACCGGGGAGCTGTTTTTT.

The rearrangement links TRBV11-3 to TRBJ1-1; D not resolved. The CDR3 totals 13 residues. Germline V gene data show CDR1 as SGHNT and CDR2 as YENEEA. With 3 bases removed from V and 0 bases from J, the gap between germline ends came to 5 bases. The CDR3 sequence is CASSFSLNTEAFF. The CDR3 coding sequence is TGTGCCAGCAGCTTTAGTCTGAACACTGAAGCTTTCTTT.

The chain employs TRBV18 and TRBJ2-7, with D possibly being TRBD2 (7 bases). Trimming took off 0 bases at V and 6 bases at J, with 9 bases between the two ends. Germline V gene lookup returns CDR1 KGHSH and CDR2 LQKENI. The CDR3 is made up of 13 amino acids. The CDR3 bases are TGTGCCAGCTCACCACCAGGGGGGGGCGAGCAGTACTTC. This encodes CASSPPGGGEQYF.

The J gene is TRBJ2-7, the V gene TRBV9; 8 positions agree with TRBD1. Germline loops: CDR1 SGDLS, CDR2 YYNGEE. The CDR3 spans 14 residues. V lost 3 bases, J lost 8 bases, and 10 bases stayed unmatched. The DNA of the CDR3 is TGTGCCAGCAGCGAGGGACAGGCTCTTAATAAGCAGTACTTC. Translated, it gives CASSEGQALNKQYF.

The V call is TRBV18, the J call TRBJ2-7, with 9 bases fitting TRBD1. V shed 8 bases and J 0 bases; nucleotides not matched to a gene: 2. The CDR3 is 13 amino acids. From germline, CDR1 is KGHSH and CDR2 LQKENI. The CDR3 reads CASRTGVSYEQYF. CDR3 sequence (DNA): TGTGCCAGCCGGACAGGGGTCTCCTACGAGCAGTACTTC.

V usage is TRBV7-7 and J usage is TRBJ2-3, with D possibly matching TRBD2 (7 bases). CDR3 length: 17 residues. V shed 5 bases and J shed 6 bases, with 24 bases lying between them. CDR1 and CDR2 (germline): SSHAT, FNYEAQ (reference sequence). This CDR3 is CASSIRVRGAGADTQYF. The CDR3 bases are TGTGCCAGCAGCATCCGAGTACGGGGCGCGGGGGCGGATACGCAGTATTTT.

The chain employs TRBV27 and TRBJ1-4, with D possibly being TRBD1 (5 bases). Germline CDR1 is MNHEY and CDR2 is SMNVEV (reference sequence). This CDR3 is 14 amino acids long. Trimming removed 3 bases from V and 8 bases from J, with 13 bases in between. The CDR3 loop reads CASSFRRGNEKLFF. CDR3 nucleotide sequence: TGTGCCAGCAGTTTCCGGAGGGGCAACGAAAAACTGTTTTTT.

The V and J genes are TRBV10-1 and TRBJ2-1, with 9 bases fitting TRBD2. Unmatched junction bases numbered 18, after V lost 10 bases and J lost 8 bases. This CDR3 has 16 amino acids. CDR1 WNHNN and CDR2 SYGVQD come from the germline V gene (reference sequence). CDR3 nucleotides: TGCGCCATCAAGGTGGGGATTGGCGGGGGGGCACATGAGCAGTTCTTC. Protein: CAIKVGIGGGAHEQFF.

The chain combines TRBV2 with TRBJ2-7; no firm D call. Trimming left V 6 bases short and J 4 bases short, with 7 bases between. The germline V gene has CDR1 SNHLY and CDR2 FYNNEI. The CDR3 sequence is 11 residues long. The CDR3 loop is CASSFSYEQYF. The CDR3 DNA sequence: TGTGCCAGCAGCTTTAGTTACGAGCAGTACTTC.

As DNA, the CDR3 is TGTGCCAGCAGCTTAAAAACCCTTCAGGCTGAGTACTTC. As protein: CASSLKTLQAEYF. The gene calls are TRBV27 and TRBJ2-7; D is ambiguous. Germline V gene sequence: CDR1 MNHEY, CDR2 SMNVEV (reference sequence). Deletions cut 6 bases from V and 11 bases from J, with 20 bases between. The CDR3 totals 13 residues.

The V call is TRBV6-5, the J call TRBJ1-2, with TRBD1 matching over 11 bases. This CDR3 is 14 amino acids long. The V gene's germline CDR1 is MNHEY and CDR2 SVGAGI. The V and J ends lost 2 bases and 8 bases, in that order; junction bases with no gene match: 4. CDR3 sequence: CASSYHWTGGGYTF. The CDR3, as DNA: TGTGCCAGCAGTTACCACTGGACAGGGGGCGGCTACACCTTC.

This clone turned up a few times. This chain links TRBV9 with TRBJ1-3; D not resolved. This CDR3 is 14 amino acids long. V shed 4 bases and J shed 0 bases, with 8 bases lying between them. Looked up from germline, CDR1 is SGDLS and CDR2 is YYNGEE. CDR3 amino acids: CASSQTHSGNTIYF. DNA for the CDR3: TGTGCCAGCAGCCAGACACACTCTGGAAACACCATATATTTT.

The chain combines TRBV5-1 with TRBJ2-5; D is perhaps TRBD2 (6 bases). The CDR3 sequence is 14 residues long. Trimming shortened V by 0 bases and J by 4 bases, and 10 bases separated the two germline ends. The germline V gene has CDR1 SGHRS and CDR2 YFSETQ. The CDR3 DNA sequence: TGCGCCAGCAGCTTGGCAGGGCGGGGAGAGACCCAGTACTTC. It translates to CASSLAGRGETQYF.

The V call is TRBV4-2, the J call TRBJ1-1, with D hard to call. V lost 5 bases and J lost 10, with 20 bases in between. The germline CDR1 and CDR2 sequences are LGHNA and YNFKEQ. The length of the CDR3 is 14 residues. CDR3 DNA: TGTGCCAGCAGCGTATCACGGAGGGCGGAGGGAGCTTTCTTT. It codes for CASSVSRRAEGAFF.

This clone was detected once. The rearrangement uses TRBV29-1 and TRBJ1-6, with a weak D call TRBD1 (5 bases). Germline V gene data show CDR1 as SQVTM and CDR2 as ANQGSEA. The CDR3 length is 13 residues. V dropped 6 bases and J dropped 6 bases, with 12 bases sitting between them. The DNA for the CDR3 is TGCAGCGTCGATCAGGGTTTTAATTCACCCCTCCACTTT. As protein: CSVDQGFNSPLHF.

CDR3 loop: CASSLGQGPQETQYF. The CDR3 nucleotides read TGTGCCAGCAGCTTAGGTCAGGGGCCACAAGAGACCCAGTACTTC. J is TRBJ2-5 and V is TRBV7-8, with D perhaps TRBD1 (6 bases). The CDR3 loop spans 15 amino acids. The germline V gene has CDR1 SGHVS and CDR2 FQNEAQ. V was trimmed by 1 base and J by 2 bases, leaving 11 bases between them. The variable domain in full, completed from reference TRBV7-8 and TRBJ2-5, reads GAGVSQSPRYKVAKRGQDVALRCDPISGHVSLFWYQQALGQGPEFLTYFQNEAQLDKSGLPSDRFFAERPEGSVSTLKIQRTQQEDSAVYLCASSLGQGPQETQYFGPGTRLLVL.

J is TRBJ1-5 and V is TRBV4-3; D not resolved. V shed 0 bases and J shed 6 bases, with 6 bases lying between them. Per the germline V gene, CDR1 is LGHNA and CDR2 is YSLEER. This CDR3 region has 13 residues. CDR3 sequence reads: CASSQDLFQPQHF. As DNA, the CDR3 is TGCGCCAGCAGCCAAGATCTCTTTCAGCCCCAGCATTTT.

V is TRBV15 and J is TRBJ1-5; the match to TRBD1 covers 7 bases. The V segment lost 3 bases and the J segment 3 bases; nucleotides outside the gene matches: 5. Germline CDR1 LNHNV, CDR2 YYDKDF (reference sequence). This CDR3 has 15 residues. The CDR3 nucleotides are TGTGCCACCAGCAGGGCGACAGGGTACAATCAGCCCCAGCATTTT. Its protein is CATSRATGYNQPQHF.

The CDR3 loop is CSVQGLSYGYTF. CDR3 coding DNA: TGCAGCGTTCAAGGGCTCTCCTATGGCTACACCTTC. This chain connects TRBV29-1 to TRBJ1-2, with unresolved D. V dropped 5 bases and J dropped 4 bases, with 11 bases sitting between them. Germline CDR1 is SQVTM and CDR2 is ANQGSEA. The CDR3 sequence is 12 residues long.

This clone was counted only a few times. The chain recombines TRBV5-1 with TRBJ2-5, with D possibly matching TRBD2 (5 bases). The CDR3 loop spans 14 amino acids. The V gene's germline CDR1 is SGHRS and CDR2 YFSETQ. The V end lost 5 bases, the J end lost 4 bases, and 15 bases lay between the germline ends. The CDR3 DNA reads as TGCGCCAGCAGTCTAGCCCCCTCGCCAGAGACCCAGTACTTC. Translating gives CASSLAPSPETQYF. The whole variable domain, filled in from reference TRBV5-1 and TRBJ2-5, reads KAGVTQTPRYLIKTRGQQVTLSCSPISGHRSVSWYQQTPGQGLQFLFEYFSETQRNKGNFPGRFSGRQFSNSRSEMNVSTLELGDSALYLCASSLAPSPETQYFGPGTRLLVL.

In this sample, this clone turned up a few times. This chain links TRBV4-1 with TRBJ1-2; D unresolved. The V gene's germline CDR1 is MGHRA and CDR2 YSYEKL. CDR3 length: 15 amino acids. V lost 0 bases and J lost 3, with 11 bases in between. The CDR3 nucleotides are TGCGCCAGCAGCCAAGACATGGCCCTGGACTATGGCTACACCTTC. Translating gives CASSQDMALDYGYTF.

This rearrangement joins TRBV15 to TRBJ2-4; tentative D call: TRBD2 (6 bases). From germline, CDR1 is LNHNV and CDR2 YYDKDF (reference sequence). Trimming removed 1 base at V and 4 bases at J, with 17 bases between. This CDR3 is 17 amino acids long. The CDR3 DNA reads TGTGCCACCAGCAGAGGGCGGGACGCCCCAGGTAAAAACATTCAGTACTTC. This sequence encodes CATSRGRDAPGKNIQYF. The variable domain in full, with the rest retrieved from reference TRBV15 and TRBJ2-4, is DAMVIQNPRYQVTQFGKPVTLSCSQTLNHNVMYWYQQKSSQAPKLLFHYYDKDFNNEADTPDNFQSRRPNTSFCFLDIRSPGLGDTAMYLCATSRGRDAPGKNIQYFGAGTRLSVL.